Below, 15 T cell receptor beta chains from the same sample are listed, as sequenced in a study of a mutant IDH1 vaccine in newly diagnosed glioma. Generated by immunoSEQ multiplex PCR, the TCRdb table keeps only in-frame clones and is missing some. The sample holds 92,000 or so clones, roughly four fifths seen once. Time point in this sample: baseline, week 1 (first vaccination visit). The treatment: pre-vaccination baseline after standard-of-care therapy. Source: PBMCs, taken from a glioma patient treated with radiotherapy, temozolomide or both. These receptors originate from a man aged 40-55 years with glioma. Some clones in this sample may be carry-over from other donors' samples.

The chain couples TRBV4-2 to TRBJ1-1; D is possibly TRBD1 (5 bases). The V end lost 4 bases, the J end lost 4 bases, and 16 bases lay between the germline ends. The CDR3 totals 15 residues. The germline CDR1 and CDR2 sequences are LGHNA and YNFKEQ. The CDR3 protein is CASSRSGGVGTEAFF. For the CDR3, the DNA is TGTGCCAGCAGCCGAAGCGGGGGGGTGGGCACTGAAGCTTTCTTT.

DNA for the CDR3: TGTGCCGCGAGGAGGGCCATTAATGAAAAACTGTTTTTT. As protein: CAARRAINEKLFF. The chain carries TRBV2 and TRBJ1-4; no clear D. The germline V and J ends were trimmed by 11 bases and 4 bases, with 14 bases remaining between them. Germline CDR1 reads SNHLY; CDR2 reads FYNNEI. This CDR3 comprises 13 residues. Variable domain in full (rest from reference TRBV2 and TRBJ1-4): EPEVTQTPSHQVTQMGQEVILRCVPISNHLYFYWYRQILGQKVEFLVSFYNNEISEKSEIFDDQFSVERPDGSNFTLKIRSTKLEDSAMYFCAARRAINEKLFFGSGTQLSVL.

The genes are TRBV10-3 and TRBJ2-3, with no clear D. Germline assignment: CDR1 ENHRY and CDR2 SYGVKD. Trimming pared 1 base from V and 4 bases from J, leaving 24 bases between. The CDR3 is 19 residues long. For the CDR3, the DNA is TGTGCCATCAGTGAGTATTGGACCTCAACCCAAACCACTCCAGATACGCAGTATTTT. It translates to CAISEYWTSTQTTPDTQYF.

This clone was counted only a few times. The chain carries TRBV11-2 and TRBJ1-5; no clear D. The germline V gene has CDR1 SGHAT and CDR2 FQNNGV. V was shortened by 2 bases and J by 1 base, with 12 bases between the two germline ends. The CDR3 consists of 16 residues. The CDR3 here is CASSLLGPGSNQPQHF. The CDR3 DNA follows: TGTGCCAGCAGCTTATTAGGGCCGGGGAGCAATCAGCCCCAGCATTTT.

The V call is TRBV11-2, the J call TRBJ1-1, with 7 nucleotides matching TRBD1. CDR3 length: 13 residues. Germline V gene sequence: CDR1 SGHAT, CDR2 FQNNGV. The junction had 6 bases not matched to a gene; V was cut back by 11 bases and J by 0 bases. In DNA, the CDR3 is TGTGCCTCCTGGGGACAGCTGAACACTGAAGCTTTCTTT. Encoded protein: CASWGQLNTEAFF. The whole variable domain, filled in from reference TRBV11-2 and TRBJ1-1, reads EAGVAQSPRYKIIEKRQSVAFWCNPISGHATLYWYQQILGQGPKLLIQFQNNGVVDDSQLPKDRFSAERLKGVDSTLKIQPAKLEDSAVYLCASWGQLNTEAFFGQGTRLTVV.

The J gene is TRBJ2-7, the V gene TRBV13; 8 bases are a match to TRBD1. From germline, CDR1 is PRHDT and CDR2 FYEKMQ (reference sequence). This CDR3 is built from 15 residues. The J segment lost 4 bases and the V segment lost 9 bases, leaving 14 bases of the junction unmatched. CDR3 nucleotides: TGTGCCAGTGGGACCTCAGGGGGCCGGGCTTACGAGCAGTACTTC. Its translation: CASGTSGGRAYEQYF. The full variable domain, rest sourced from reference TRBV13 and TRBJ2-7, is AAGVIQSPRHLIKEKRETATLKCYPIPRHDTVYWYQQGPGQDPQFLISFYEKMQSDKGSIPDRFSAQQFSDYHSELNMSSLELGDSALYFCASGTSGGRAYEQYFGPGTRLTVT.

The chain couples TRBV7-9 to TRBJ1-4; 11 bases agree with TRBD1. The CDR3 runs to 15 residues. Looked up from germline, CDR1 is SEHNR and CDR2 is FQNEAQ (reference sequence). The V gene end was trimmed by 5 bases and the J gene end by 7 bases; junction bases not matched to a gene: 6. The CDR3 nucleotides are TGTGCCAGCAGCCTTACCGGGACAGGGGGTGAAAAACTGTTTTTT. It specifies CASSLTGTGGEKLFF.

The chain employs TRBV27 and TRBJ1-2, with D perhaps matching TRBD1 (5 bases). V gave up 3 bases and J gave up 5 bases, with 10 bases separating them. CDR1 and CDR2 from the germline V gene are MNHEY and SMNVEV (reference sequence). The CDR3 length is 13 residues. The CDR3 coding sequence is TGTGCCAGCAGTTTGAGGGACGGGTATGGCTACACCTTC. Its translation: CASSLRDGYGYTF.

CDR3 DNA: TGTGCCAGTAGCTCGCCCGCGGACAGTAACTATGGCTACACCTTC. This sequence encodes CASSSPADSNYGYTF. J is TRBJ1-2 and V is TRBV19; TRBD1 might be the D (6 bases). Germline CDR1 reads LNHDA; CDR2 reads SQIVND (reference sequence). The CDR3 is 15 amino acids. Deletions cut 6 bases from V and 1 base from J, with 15 bases between.

The sample holds one count of this clone. V usage is TRBV2 and J usage is TRBJ1-5; D may be TRBD1 (5 bases). The CDR3 is 15 residues long. V gave up 6 bases and J gave up 6 bases, with 18 bases separating them. CDR1 is SNHLY, CDR2 FYNNEI, per germline. CDR3 protein: CASSPMGQGSQPQHF. In DNA form, the CDR3 reads TGTGCCAGCAGCCCTATGGGGCAGGGAAGTCAGCCCCAGCATTTT.

The chain links TRBV5-6 to TRBJ2-5; possibly TRBD1 for D (6 bases). This CDR3 spans 15 amino acids. Looked up from germline, CDR1 is SGHDT and CDR2 is YYEEEE. V gave up 0 bases and J gave up 4 bases, with 13 bases separating them. CDR3 DNA sequence: TGTGCCAGCAGCTTGGTCAGGGGTTTGGCAGAGACCCAGTACTTC. Residues: CASSLVRGLAETQYF.

The chain carries TRBV19 and TRBJ1-1, with 9 bases that match TRBD1. The germline CDR1 and CDR2 sequences are LNHDA and SQIVND (reference sequence). V trimming: 8 bases; J trimming: 10 bases; junction bases outside the gene matches: 5. The CDR3 runs 11 residues. DNA for the CDR3: TGTGCCAGTTCTGACAGGGGGAGAGCTTTCTTT. The encoded protein is CASSDRGRAFF.

The genes are TRBV5-1 and TRBJ2-5; a possible D gene is TRBD2 (6 bases). The CDR3 contains 15 residues. Germline CDR1 is SGHRS and CDR2 is YFSETQ. V was shortened by 4 bases and J by 5 bases, with 18 bases between the two germline ends. CDR3 loop: CASSPGRGLRETQYF. The CDR3, as DNA: TGCGCCAGCAGCCCGGGTCGGGGGTTAAGGGAGACCCAGTACTTC. The full variable domain, its missing parts supplied by reference TRBV5-1 and TRBJ2-5, is KAGVTQTPRYLIKTRGQQVTLSCSPISGHRSVSWYQQTPGQGLQFLFEYFSETQRNKGNFPGRFSGRQFSNSRSEMNVSTLELGDSALYLCASSPGRGLRETQYFGPGTRLLVL.

The chain couples TRBV25-1 to TRBJ2-5; 9 bases fit TRBD1. V was clipped by 1 base and J by 5 bases; unmatched bases: 5. The CDR3 runs 15 residues. CDR1 MGHDK and CDR2 SYGVNS come from the germline V gene. The CDR3, as DNA: TGTGCCAGCAGTGAATGGACAGGGGCGGGGGAGACCCAGTACTTC. This gives the protein CASSEWTGAGETQYF.

This clone has a count of ten or more. The chain couples TRBV6-1 to TRBJ2-1; TRBD2 matches 11 bases. This CDR3 contains 14 residues. V was pared by 8 bases and J by 7 bases, with 7 bases of the junction left unmatched. In germline, CDR1 is MNHNS, CDR2 SASEGT. The DNA for the CDR3 is TGTGCCAGCTTAACTAGCGGGGGTCAGAATGAGCAGTTCTTC. Translating it yields CASLTSGGQNEQFF.